These T cell receptor beta chains were read from a single sample in a study of blood T cell repertoires in COVID-19. Profiled with immunoSEQ multiplex PCR; TCRdb holds only in-frame clones, not every one. Of 200,000 to 250,000 clones listed, 80% to 90% are singletons. Sequences were obtained from peripheral blood. All receptors come from a man in his thirties or forties with COVID-19, enrolled during active disease. CDR3s include the opening cysteine and the closing phenylalanine or tryptophan. The D gene is left open where the match is weak. Rows give clone size only sometimes, using once, few, many, or a class for an expanded clone.

abundance	v_gene	j_gene	d_gene	CDR3aa	CDR3nt
.	TRBV5-1	TRBJ1-1	.	CASSLDSTLVEAFF	TGCGCCAGCAGCTTGGACAGTACCTTAGTCGAAGCTTTCTTT
few	TRBV28	TRBJ2-1	.	CASSPTSPVYNEQFF	TGTGCCAGCAGTCCAACTAGTCCGGTCTACAATGAGCAGTTCTTC
.	TRBV27	TRBJ1-6	.	CASSSLSGGSSPLHF	TGTGCCAGCAGTTCCCTTAGTGGGGGGAGTTCACCCCTCCACTTT
.	TRBV29-1	TRBJ2-7	TRBD2	CSVEGLAGLSSYEQYF	TGCAGCGTTGAGGGGCTAGCGGGACTATCCTCCTACGAGCAGTACTTC
.	TRBV3-1/TRBV3-2	TRBJ1-2	.	CASSHHPPGLEGYTF	TGTGCCAGCAGCCATCACCCCCCAGGGTTGGAGGGCTACACCTTC
.	TRBV6-5	TRBJ2-7	TRBD1	CASSVDQGAREQYF	TGTGCCAGCAGCGTCGACCAGGGGGCGCGGGAGCAGTACTTC
once	TRBV4-3	TRBJ1-3	.	CASSQDPRVDGNTIYF	TGCGCCAGCAGCCAAGATCCTCGGGTAGATGGAAACACCATATATTTT
once	TRBV6-5	TRBJ2-5	TRBD1	CASSYSQRGQGETQYF	TGTGCCAGCAGTTACTCTCAACGGGGACAGGGTGAGACCCAGTACTTC
.	TRBV16	TRBJ2-2	.	CASSQGRPTGELFF	TGTGCCAGCAGCCAGGGCAGACCCACGGGGGAGCTGTTTTTT
.	TRBV28	TRBJ2-2	TRBD2	CASSLRTASGRNTGELFF	TGTGCCAGCAGTTTGCGGACGGCTAGCGGGAGGAACACCGGGGAGCTGTTTTTT
.	TRBV5-6	TRBJ2-7	TRBD2	CASSPLGGSGTSYEQYF	TGTGCCAGCAGCCCCTTAGGGGGTAGCGGGACTTCCTACGAGCAGTACTTC
.	TRBV14	TRBJ1-3	.	CASSHGSPSGNTIYF	TGTGCCAGCAGCCATGGCAGTCCCTCTGGAAACACCATATATTTT
.	TRBV13	TRBJ2-7	.	CASSPATDSGYEQYF	TGTGCCAGCAGCCCAGCAACGGACAGCGGCTACGAGCAGTACTTC
.	TRBV27	TRBJ2-1	TRBD2	CASSFGLAGVNEQFF	TGTGCCAGCAGTTTTGGACTAGCGGGAGTCAATGAGCAGTTCTTC
.	TRBV3-1/TRBV3-2	TRBJ2-7	.	CASRQTSSYEQYF	TGTGCCAGCCGACAGACTTCATCCTACGAGCAGTACTTC
.	TRBV3-1/TRBV3-2	TRBJ1-5	.	CASSQDTQGGQPQHF	TGTGCCAGCAGCCAAGATACACAGGGCGGGCAGCCCCAGCATTTT
.	TRBV9	TRBJ2-3	.	CASSTPPGGRTDTQYF	TGTGCCAGCAGCACACCACCGGGGGGCCGGACAGATACGCAGTATTTT
.	TRBV9	TRBJ2-7	.	CASSVSHIQGVDEQYF	TGTGCCAGCAGCGTCTCCCACATACAGGGTGTGGACGAGCAGTACTTC
.	TRBV19	TRBJ1-4	.	CASTHYRATNEKLFF	TGTGCCAGTACCCACTACAGGGCTACTAATGAAAAACTGTTTTTT
.	TRBV29-1	TRBJ2-1	TRBD1	CSVERTGPYNEQFF	TGCAGCGTTGAACGGACAGGGCCTTACAATGAGCAGTTCTTC
once	TRBV6-5	TRBJ1-3	TRBD1	CASSRGTDSGNTIYF	TGTGCCAGCAGTAGGGGGACAGACTCTGGAAACACCATATATTTT
.	TRBV18	TRBJ2-7	TRBD1	CASSPNGPGTGINEQYF	TGTGCCAGCTCCCCGAATGGCCCCGGGACAGGGATAAACGAGCAGTACTTC
.	TRBV24-1	TRBJ2-7	TRBD1	CATSDPGQGAYEQYF	TGTGCCACCAGTGATCCGGGACAGGGGGCCTACGAGCAGTACTTC
few	TRBV24-1	TRBJ2-2	TRBD1	CATSDPRDSTGELFF	TGTGCCACCAGTGATCCCCGGGACAGCACCGGGGAGCTGTTTTTT
few	TRBV6-5	TRBJ2-3	.	CASSYSAAELTDTQYF	TGTGCCAGCAGTTACTCAGCGGCGGAGCTCACAGATACGCAGTATTTT
once	TRBV19	TRBJ1-5	.	CASSIGGTSNQPQHF	TGTGCCAGTAGTATAGGAGGGACAAGCAATCAGCCCCAGCATTTT
.	TRBV4-2	TRBJ2-2	.	CASQPGASGNTGELFF	TGTGCCAGCCAACCCGGTGCCTCAGGGAACACCGGGGAGCTGTTTTTT
.	TRBV19	TRBJ1-5	TRBD1	CASSIKGTGLGSNQPQHF	TGTGCCAGTAGTATAAAGGGGACAGGGCTGGGGAGCAATCAGCCCCAGCATTTT
.	TRBV5-1	TRBJ2-3	TRBD2	CASSRQGTSGRDTDTQYF	TGCGCCAGCAGCAGACAGGGGACTAGCGGGAGAGATACAGATACGCAGTATTTT
.	TRBV11-2	TRBJ1-1	TRBD1	CASRTGTGNTEAFF	TGTGCCAGCAGGACCGGGACAGGGAACACTGAAGCTTTCTTT
.	TRBV15	TRBJ1-1	.	CATRPAGEMRNTEAFF	TGTGCCACCAGACCTGCAGGGGAGATGAGGAACACTGAAGCTTTCTTT
.	TRBV7-2	TRBJ1-6	.	CASKGVAYNSPLHF	TGTGCCAGCAAGGGGGTAGCGTATAATTCACCCCTCCACTTT
once	TRBV30	TRBJ2-5	TRBD1	CAWKGAMGASLETQYF	TGTGCCTGGAAGGGGGCCATGGGCGCCTCTTTAGAGACCCAGTACTTC
.	TRBV7-9	TRBJ2-6	.	CASSLPGLASPGANVLTF	TGTGCCAGCAGCTTACCAGGGCTGGCTTCCCCTGGGGCCAACGTCCTGACTTTC
.	TRBV18	TRBJ2-3	.	CASSLRGSGSTDTQYF	TGTGCCAGCTCTCTACGTGGTAGCGGAAGCACAGATACGCAGTATTTT
.	TRBV19	TRBJ1-2	TRBD1	CASNPGQGIYGYTF	TGTGCCAGTAACCCGGGACAGGGAATATATGGCTACACCTTC
.	TRBV14	TRBJ2-1	TRBD2	CASSQDASGRVDEQFF	TGTGCCAGCAGCCAAGATGCTAGCGGGAGGGTCGATGAGCAGTTCTTC
once	TRBV5-1	TRBJ1-1	TRBD1	CASRWDRGTEAFF	TGCGCCAGCCGTTGGGACAGGGGGACTGAAGCTTTCTTT
.	TRBV28	TRBJ2-3	TRBD2	CASSLLAGDTDTQYF	TGTGCCAGCAGTCTACTAGCGGGGGACACAGATACGCAGTATTTT
.	TRBV4-1	TRBJ1-1	TRBD1	CASSQSGQGNTEAFF	TGCGCCAGCAGCCAATCGGGACAGGGGAACACTGAAGCTTTCTTT
.	TRBV6-1	TRBJ1-3	TRBD1	CASSDAGQGGNTIYF	TGTGCCAGCAGTGACGCCGGACAGGGCGGAAACACCATATATTTT
.	TRBV19	TRBJ1-1	TRBD1	CASSIPRQGLSTEAFF	TGTGCCAGTAGTATCCCCCGACAGGGCTTGAGCACTGAAGCTTTCTTT